These 7 T cell receptor beta chains originate from one sample sequenced in a study of STAT5B mutations in CD4+ large granular lymphocyte leukemia (dated by TCRdb to the early 2020s). Library creation used the immunoSEQ multiplex PCR assay. TCRdb re-hosts the immuneACCESS table, in-frame sequences only. Its copies lack some clones; in the studies checked, an unresolved V gene accounts for under half of them, and the cause for the rest is not known. The sample table lists about 22,000 clones, over 80% of them with a count of one. The ten largest clonotypes hold roughly 8.6% of the sample. The sequencing input was CD4+ T cells from blood buffy coats. These TCRs come from a human donor in good health.

A single count supports this clone. This chain joins TRBV19 and TRBJ2-2, with 8 bases matching TRBD2. The CDR3 extends over 14 amino acids. Per germline, CDR1 LNHDA and CDR2 SQIVND (reference sequence). The V gene end was trimmed by 5 bases and the J gene end by 5 bases; junction bases not matched to a gene: 4. Here the CDR3 reads CASSRLAGTGELFF. In nucleotides, the CDR3 is TGTGCCAGTAGTCGTCTAGCGGGTACCGGGGAGCTGTTTTTT.

The chain recombines TRBV4-3 with TRBJ2-5; either TRBD1 or TRBD2 may supply D (6 bases each). The germline V gene has CDR1 LGHNA and CDR2 YSLEER. The CDR3 contains 16 residues. Trimming removed 0 bases at V and 5 bases at J, with 16 bases between. CDR3 loop: CASSQERWGARETQYF. Written as DNA, the CDR3 is TGCGCCAGCAGCCAAGAGAGGTGGGGGGCGCGGGAGACCCAGTACTTC.

The gene calls are TRBV30 and TRBJ2-6; TRBD1 is a possible D gene (7 bases). The germline V gene has CDR1 GTSNPN and CDR2 SVGIG (reference sequence). The CDR3 loop spans 13 amino acids. V lost 3 bases to trimming and J lost 10 bases, with 13 bases between them. The CDR3 sequence is CAWSSGGKNVLTF. Written as DNA, the CDR3 is TGTGCCTGGAGCTCAGGGGGGAAAAACGTCCTGACTTTC.

V is TRBV27 and J is TRBJ2-7, with D unresolved. V lost 4 bases and J 1 base, leaving 2 bases between the germline ends. The CDR3 loop spans 11 amino acids. Looked up from germline, CDR1 is MNHEY and CDR2 is SMNVEV (reference sequence). In DNA, the CDR3 is TGTGCCAGCAGTTCGTCCTACGAGCAGTACTTC. Protein sequence: CASSSSYEQYF.

The rearrangement uses TRBV7-9 and TRBJ2-5; possible D gene TRBD1, 6 bases. CDR3 size: 15 residues. Trimming shortened V by 0 bases and J by 2 bases, and 10 bases separated the two germline ends. The germline V gene encodes CDR1 SEHNR and CDR2 FQNEAQ (reference sequence). CDR3 DNA: TGTGCCAGCAGCTTAGCATCGGGACAACAAGAGACCCAGTACTTC. It yields the protein CASSLASGQQETQYF.

Concerning this clone: The junction departs from the called germline gene at one end, perhaps through a read error. V gene TRBV30 combines with J gene TRBJ1-3, with 9 positions matching TRBD1. Germline values: CDR1 GTSNPN, CDR2 SVGIG (reference sequence). The CDR3 is 13 residues long. CDR3 amino acids: CAGRTGAGNTIYF. The CDR3 DNA follows: TGTGCCGGGAGGACAGGGGCTGGAAACACCATATATTTT. The variable domain in full, with the rest retrieved from reference TRBV30 and TRBJ1-3, is SQTIHQWPATLVQPVGSPLSLECTVEGTSNPNLYWYRQAAGRGLQLLFYSVGIGQISSEVPQNLSASRPQDRQFILSSKKLLLSDSGFYLCAGRTGAGNTIYFGEGSWLTVV.

V and J are TRBV4-1 and TRBJ2-7; 7 bases line up with TRBD2. V trimming: 0 bases; J trimming: 3 bases; junction bases outside the gene matches: 11. The CDR3 contains 17 residues. The germline V gene encodes CDR1 MGHRA and CDR2 YSYEKL. The CDR3 spells CASSQDPRASGYYEQYF. In nucleotides, the CDR3 is TGCGCCAGCAGCCAAGACCCACGGGCTAGCGGATACTACGAGCAGTACTTC.